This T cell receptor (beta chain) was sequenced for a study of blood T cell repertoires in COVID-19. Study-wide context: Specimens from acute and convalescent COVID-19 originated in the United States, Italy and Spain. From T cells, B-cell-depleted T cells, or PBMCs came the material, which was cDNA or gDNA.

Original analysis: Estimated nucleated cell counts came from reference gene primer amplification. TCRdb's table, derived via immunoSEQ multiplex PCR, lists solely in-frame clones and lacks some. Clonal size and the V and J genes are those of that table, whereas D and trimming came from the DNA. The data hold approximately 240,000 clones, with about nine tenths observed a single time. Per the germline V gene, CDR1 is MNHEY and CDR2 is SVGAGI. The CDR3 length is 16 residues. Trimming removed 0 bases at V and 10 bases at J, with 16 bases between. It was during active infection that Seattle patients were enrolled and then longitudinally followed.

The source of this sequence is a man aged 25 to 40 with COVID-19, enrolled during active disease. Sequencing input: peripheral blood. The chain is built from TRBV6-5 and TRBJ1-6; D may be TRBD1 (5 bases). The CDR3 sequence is CASSYSSGGSSSPLHF. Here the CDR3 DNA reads TGTGCCAGCAGTTACTCCTCCGGGGGTAGCAGCTCACCCCTCCACTTT.